This record concerns one TCR beta chain sequence. This clone was found once. The antigen it recognizes is unknown. Base qualities are not provided; no much larger clone lies one nucleotide away. This entry belongs to a study of blood T cell repertoires in COVID-19 (dated by TCRdb to 2020 to 2022). Some background on the complete study: Samples from collaborators originated in the United States, Italy and Spain and spanned both the acute and convalescent phases of COVID-19. The prospective study material was composed of cDNA or gDNA derived from T cells, B-cell-depleted T cells, or PBMCs. Subjects who had been exposed to COVID-19, were actively infected with it, or had recovered from it provided the deeply sampled blood TCRbeta repertoires that made up the dataset. A freely available public database, intended as a resource for researchers studying the immune response to SARS-CoV-2, is where the repertoires were released. Samples were obtained from the ongoing ImmuneRACE study (first 160 participants) and from 1,254 subjects provided by 6 global collaborators. A de-identified subject ID, COVID-19 status, age in years and sex were almost always included in the sample metadata. Where available, HLA class I and class II types were taken from metadata supplied by the sample provider and were not determined by assay-based typing.

General study outcomes and caveats: How much clinical and demographic metadata was included differed by source and by participant, and the metadata was provided uncurated.

Collaborating institutions collected whole blood in K2EDTA tubes following their own protocols. For TCRbeta analysis, collaborators shipped samples in one of three forms: frozen whole blood, isolated PBMCs, or DNA extracted from either of those sample types. Reading from cysteine to phenylalanine, the CDR3 counts 11 amino acids. Of all the DNA, just the CDR3 is kept, 33 bases in frame from base 1. The trim is 7 bases for V and 5 bases for J, with a gap of 8 bases between the germline ends. According to the germline V gene, CDR1 reads SNHLY and CDR2 reads FYNNEI. TCRbeta CDR3 regions were amplified from genomic DNA using the immunoSEQ Assay, a bias-controlled multiplex PCR. The original pipeline was this. Within the assay, amplification of reference gene primers was used to estimate how many nucleated cells each sample contained. To quantify the absolute abundance of each unique TCRbeta CDR3 rearrangement, sequence reads were collapsed and filtered. For each sample, productive Simpson clonality was calculated as the square root of Simpson's diversity index over productive rearrangements. Not all clones reach the TCRdb copy of this immuneACCESS table, which keeps in-frame sequences only. Checked studies attribute under half of the gap to unresolved V genes and leave the rest unexplained. V and J calls and clone size follow that table, whereas D and trimming were derived from the DNA. The sample table contains about 200,000 clones; only one count was recorded for about 90% of them. The top ten constitute more than 0.7% of the sample.

The sequence is built from TRBV2 and TRBJ1-2, with a weak D call of TRBD1 (6 bases match). The specimen was peripheral blood. The TCR comes from a woman in her 70s with acute or convalescent COVID-19. The CDR3 protein is CASTGVYGYTF. The sequenced DNA: TGTGCCAGCACAGGGGTATATGGCTACACCTTC.